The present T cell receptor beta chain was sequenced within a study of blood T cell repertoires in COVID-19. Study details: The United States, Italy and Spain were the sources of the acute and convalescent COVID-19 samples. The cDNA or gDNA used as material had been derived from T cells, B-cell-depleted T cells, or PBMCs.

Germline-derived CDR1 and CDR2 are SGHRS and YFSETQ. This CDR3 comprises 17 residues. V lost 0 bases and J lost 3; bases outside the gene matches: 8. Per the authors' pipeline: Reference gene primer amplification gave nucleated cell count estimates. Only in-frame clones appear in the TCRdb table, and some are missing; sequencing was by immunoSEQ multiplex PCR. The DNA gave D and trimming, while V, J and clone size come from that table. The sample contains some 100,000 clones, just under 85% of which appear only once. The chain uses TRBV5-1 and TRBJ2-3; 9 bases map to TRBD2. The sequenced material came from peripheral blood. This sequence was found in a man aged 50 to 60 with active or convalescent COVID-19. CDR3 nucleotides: TGCGCCAGCAGCTTGGGAGCGGCGGGAGGGAAAACAGATACGCAGTATTTT. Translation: CASSLGAAGGKTDTQYF.